This record covers a single TCR beta chain. Profiled with immunoSEQ multiplex PCR; TCRdb holds only in-frame clones, not every one. The repertoire holds 150,000 to 200,000 clones, with around 89% as singletons. This sample is drawn from a study of T cell responses to AZD1222 COVID-19 vaccine. V was cut by 6 bases and J by 3 bases, with 14 bases left in between. The germline V gene encodes CDR1 SNHLY and CDR2 FYNNEI. CDR3 length: 14 amino acids. The J gene is TRBJ1-1, the V gene TRBV2; D perhaps matches TRBD1 (5 bases). This receptor was identified in an adult who received the AZD1222 COVID-19 vaccine. Material: peripheral blood, obtained 28 days after the second AZD1222 dose. CDR3 bases: TGTGCCAGCAGAAGGGACGCCGGGGACACTGAAGCTTTCTTT. This sequence encodes CASRRDAGDTEAFF.